Sequencing of this TCR beta chain was carried out in a study of human T cells and chemical hapten exposure. The germline V gene encodes CDR1 LNHDA and CDR2 SQIVND (reference sequence). CDR3 length: 16 amino acids. After removal of 6 bases from V and 4 bases from J, the junction contained 10 bases not matched to a gene. The table lists this clonotype with a few counts. As for time point: patch test 1, 2 weeks after DPC sensitization. Treatment described: therapeutic diphenylcyclopropenone sensitization with weekly scalp DPC. In TCRdb, the RACE reads were re-called with MiXCR into one record per CDR3 protein. Of 180,000 or so distinct CDR3 sequences detected, roughly 15% appear once; the ten largest clones hold 1.5% to 2%.

J is TRBJ1-4 and V is TRBV19; 8 bases match TRBD1. The receptor was derived from a woman under 40 with alopecia areata. Some clones in this sample may be carry-over from other donors' samples. This specimen was whole blood, taken in connection with sensitization to the hapten diphenylcyclopropenone (DPC). In DNA, the CDR3 is TGTGCCAGTAGCCGATCCGGGACAGGAAATAATGAAAAACTGTTTTTT. Translation gives CASSRSGTGNNEKLFF. Filled out from reference TRBV19 and TRBJ1-4, the complete variable domain reads DGGITQSPKYLFRKEGQNVTLSCEQNLNHDAMYWYRQDPGQGLRLIYYSQIVNDFQKGDIAEGYSVSREKKESFPLTVTSAQKNPTAFYLCASSRSGTGNNEKLFFGSGTQLSVL.